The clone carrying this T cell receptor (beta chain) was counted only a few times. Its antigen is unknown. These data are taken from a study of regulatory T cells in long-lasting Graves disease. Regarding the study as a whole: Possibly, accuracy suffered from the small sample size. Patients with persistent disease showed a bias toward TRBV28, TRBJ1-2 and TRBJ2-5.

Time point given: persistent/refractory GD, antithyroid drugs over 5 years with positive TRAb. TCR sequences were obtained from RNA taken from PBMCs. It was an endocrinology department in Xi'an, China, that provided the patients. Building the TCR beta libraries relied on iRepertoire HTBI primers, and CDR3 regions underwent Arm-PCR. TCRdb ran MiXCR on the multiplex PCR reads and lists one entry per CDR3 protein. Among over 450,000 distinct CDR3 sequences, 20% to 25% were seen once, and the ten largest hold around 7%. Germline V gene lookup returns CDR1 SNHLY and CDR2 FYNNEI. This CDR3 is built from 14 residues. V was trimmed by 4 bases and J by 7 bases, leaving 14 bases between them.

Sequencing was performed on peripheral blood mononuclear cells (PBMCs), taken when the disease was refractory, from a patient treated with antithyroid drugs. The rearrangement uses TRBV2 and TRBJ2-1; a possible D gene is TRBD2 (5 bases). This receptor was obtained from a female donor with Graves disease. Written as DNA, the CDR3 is TGTGCCAGCAGTGGCGTGACTACGACTAATGAGCAGTTCTTC. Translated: CASSGVTTTNEQFF.